This TCR beta chain was sequenced during a study of T cell responses to AZD1222 COVID-19 vaccine. In the case of this clone: Its target is unknown.

Sequencing was performed with immunoSEQ multiplex PCR; in TCRdb, only in-frame clones are kept and a portion is missing. There are around 100,000 clones in the sample; around 82% occur only once, and 9.4% lies in the top ten. With V trimmed by 4 bases and J by 4 bases, 16 bases remained unmatched. CDR3 length: 17 amino acids. CDR1 SGHDT and CDR2 YYEEEE come from the germline V gene. Findings of the study overall: Clonal diversity may have been underestimated, and the donors were mostly white British, with more females than males. The CD4 TCRs associated with vaccination extended across spike and predominated at 160-218 and 743-854. Spike-specific TCR breadth and depth were elevated following two AZD1222 doses.

Here the sequenced sample was peripheral blood, taken on day 0 of AZD1222 vaccination. The chain links TRBV5-6 to TRBJ2-7; 8 bases are shared with TRBD2. This clonotype was obtained from an adult in good health. The DNA for the CDR3 is TGTGCCAGCAGCCGATCGCCCACCAGCGGGGGCTTGTACGAGCAGTACTTC. It codes for CASSRSPTSGGLYEQYF.